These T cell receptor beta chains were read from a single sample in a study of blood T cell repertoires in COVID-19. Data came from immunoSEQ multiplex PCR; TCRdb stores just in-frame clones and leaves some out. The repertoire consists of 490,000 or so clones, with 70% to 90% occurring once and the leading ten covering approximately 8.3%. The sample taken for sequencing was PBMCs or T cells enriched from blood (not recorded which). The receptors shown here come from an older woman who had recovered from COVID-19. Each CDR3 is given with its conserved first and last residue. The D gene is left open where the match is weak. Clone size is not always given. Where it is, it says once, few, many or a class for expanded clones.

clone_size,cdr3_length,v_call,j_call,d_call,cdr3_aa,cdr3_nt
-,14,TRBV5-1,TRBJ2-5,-,CASSGTGLEETQYF,TGCGCCAGCAGCGGAACAGGGTTGGAAGAGACCCAGTACTTC
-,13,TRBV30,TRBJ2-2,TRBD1,CAWSRTGPGELFF,TGTGCCTGGAGCCGGACAGGGCCCGGGGAGCTGTTTTTT
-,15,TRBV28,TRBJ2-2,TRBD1,CASSFGQANTGELFF,TGTGCCAGCAGTTTCGGACAGGCTAACACCGGGGAGCTGTTTTTT
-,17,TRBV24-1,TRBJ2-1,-,CATSDGWGGSSYNEQFF,TGTGCCACCAGTGACGGGTGGGGCGGAAGCTCCTACAATGAGCAGTTCTTC
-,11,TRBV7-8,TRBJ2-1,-,CASSLLGEQFF,TGTGCCAGCAGCCTCCTAGGTGAGCAGTTCTTC
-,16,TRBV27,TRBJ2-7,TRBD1,CASSFTPGTGAYEQYF,TGTGCCAGCAGTTTCACCCCCGGGACAGGTGCCTACGAGCAGTACTTC
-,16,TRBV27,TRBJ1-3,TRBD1,CASSYTGQGARNTIYF,TGTGCCAGCAGTTATACGGGTCAGGGGGCAAGAAACACCATATATTTT
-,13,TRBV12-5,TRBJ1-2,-,CASGFPRVGGYTF,TGTGCTAGTGGTTTCCCCAGGGTCGGAGGCTACACCTTC
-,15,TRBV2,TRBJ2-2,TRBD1,CASIRDRLNTGELFF,TGTGCCAGCATAAGGGACAGGCTGAACACCGGGGAGCTGTTTTTT
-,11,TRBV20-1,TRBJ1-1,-,CSAIGGTEAFF,TGCAGTGCGATCGGGGGTACTGAAGCTTTCTTT
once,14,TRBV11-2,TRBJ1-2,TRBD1,CASSLGQGMEGYTF,TGTGCCAGCAGCCTCGGACAGGGGATGGAGGGCTACACCTTC
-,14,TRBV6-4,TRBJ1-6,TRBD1,CASSDGQGQSPLHF,TGTGCCAGCAGTGACGGACAGGGTCAATCACCCCTCCACTTT
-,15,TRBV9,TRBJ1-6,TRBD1,CASSFTGGLGSPLHF,TGTGCCAGCAGCTTCACAGGGGGACTCGGTTCACCCCTCCACTTT
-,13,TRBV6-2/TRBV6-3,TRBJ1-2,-,CASSPDYNYGYTF,TGTGCCAGCAGTCCAGATTATAACTATGGCTACACCTTC
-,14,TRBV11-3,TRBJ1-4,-,CASSREATNEKLFF,TGTGCCAGCAGTAGGGAGGCAACTAATGAAAAACTGTTTTTT
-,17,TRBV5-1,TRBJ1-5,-,CASSLGARGYSNQPQHF,TGCGCCAGCAGCCTCGGGGCAAGGGGGTATAGCAATCAGCCCCAGCATTTT
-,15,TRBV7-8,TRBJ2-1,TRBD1,CASSSNRGYYNEQFF,TGTGCCAGCAGCTCCAACAGGGGTTACTACAATGAGCAGTTCTTC
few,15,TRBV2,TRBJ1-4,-,CASSEQGLSNEKLFF,TGTGCCAGCAGTGAACAGGGGTTGTCTAATGAAAAACTGTTTTTT
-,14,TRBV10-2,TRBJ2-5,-,CASSVGASGETQYF,TGCGCCAGCAGTGTTGGGGCTTCAGGAGAGACCCAGTACTTC
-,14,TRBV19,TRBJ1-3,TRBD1,CASSTDRGGNTIYF,TGTGCCAGTAGTACGGACAGGGGTGGGAACACCATATATTTT
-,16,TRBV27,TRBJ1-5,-,CASSPQGLHSNQPQHF,TGTGCCAGCAGTCCTCAGGGACTACATAGCAATCAGCCCCAGCATTTT
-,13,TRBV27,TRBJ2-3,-,CASRYSGGDTQYF,TGTGCCAGCAGGTACAGCGGCGGGGATACGCAGTATTTT
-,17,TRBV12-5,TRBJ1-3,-,CASGLWTAPFSGNTIYF,TGTGCTAGTGGTTTGTGGACAGCTCCTTTTTCTGGAAACACCATATATTTT
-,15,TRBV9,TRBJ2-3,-,CASSATGAYFDTQYF,TGTGCCAGCAGCGCTACAGGTGCTTATTTCGATACGCAGTATTTT
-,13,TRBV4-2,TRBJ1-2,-,CASSQDLARGYTF,TGTGCCAGCAGCCAAGATCTCGCCAGGGGCTACACCTTC